A single sample gave rise to the 26 T cell receptor beta chains below, sequenced in a study of CD8+CD57+ T cells in acquired aplastic anemia. Patients selected for sequencing had displayed CD8+CD57+ cell expansion by flow cytometry. The use of genomic DNA as template underpinned the TCR beta VDJ and CDR3 profiling. One entry per CDR3 protein, called by TCRdb with MiXCR from the reads. The sample includes around 130,000 distinct CDR3 sequences, 45% to 60% of them seen just once. The sequenced sample consisted of sorted CD4+, CD8+, or CD8+CD57+ T cells (not recorded which) from PBMCs. The receptors were gathered from a human donor with aplastic anemia.

This clonotype showed up many times. The chain recombines TRBV12-5 with TRBJ2-7; D may correspond to TRBD1 or TRBD2 (5 bases each). There are 17 residues in the CDR3. CDR1 and CDR2 from the germline V gene are LGHNT and FRNRAP. V was pared by 1 base and J by 6 bases, with 22 bases between. The CDR3 DNA is TGTGCTAGTGGTTTGGAGGGAACCGGGACGGCCCCCTTCGAGCAGTACTTC. It encodes CASGLEGTGTAPFEQYF.

This clonotype was picked up many times. The chain joins TRBV4-3 to TRBJ2-3; D perhaps matches TRBD1 (5 bases). The germline V gene has CDR1 LGHNA and CDR2 YSLEER. V dropped 0 bases and J dropped 2 bases, with 12 bases sitting between them. The CDR3 has 16 residues. The CDR3 DNA is TGCGCCAGCAGCCAAGATTCCAGGGATCACACAGATACGCAGTATTTT. Residues: CASSQDSRDHTDTQYF.

The chain is built from TRBV20-1 and TRBJ1-6; tentative D call: TRBD1 (6 bases). CDR1 and CDR2 (germline): DFQATT, SNEGSKA (reference sequence). Deletions cut 0 bases from V and 9 bases from J, with 18 bases between. This CDR3 region has 16 residues. CDR3 sequence reads: CSARDLRAGDFSPLHF. The CDR3 nucleotides read TGCAGTGCTAGAGATCTTAGGGCAGGGGACTTTTCACCCCTCCACTTT.

In this sample, this clonotype turned up once. V and J are TRBV29-1 and TRBJ2-7; maybe TRBD2 (5 bases). Trimming left V 1 base short and J 2 bases short, with 9 bases between. Germline-derived CDR1 and CDR2 are SQVTM and ANQGSEA. The CDR3 runs 13 residues. The CDR3: CSVEVATTYEQYF. CDR3 bases: TGCAGCGTTGAAGTAGCGACAACCTACGAGCAGTACTTC.

This clonotype has a handful of counts. V gene TRBV19 combines with J gene TRBJ1-1; TRBD1 is a possible D gene (5 bases). Germline V CDR1 and CDR2: LNHDA, SQIVND (reference sequence). This CDR3 has 14 residues. V dropped 7 bases and J dropped 4 bases, with 16 bases sitting between them. The CDR3 sequence is CASTRQAGGTEAFF. CDR3 coding DNA: TGTGCCAGTACCAGGCAGGCCGGGGGCACTGAAGCTTTCTTT.

The chain recombines TRBV15 with TRBJ2-1; 12 bases are shared with TRBD2. Germline CDR1 reads LNHNV; CDR2 reads YYDKDF (reference sequence). Trimming cost V 3 bases and J 1 base; bases outside gene matches: 13. CDR3 length: 20 residues. This chain's CDR3 is CATSRGSGGLAGSSYNEQFF. CDR3 nucleotides: TGTGCCACCAGCAGGGGGTCCGGAGGACTAGCGGGATCGTCCTACAATGAGCAGTTCTTC.

This sequence joins TRBV10-3 and TRBJ2-7; 8 nucleotides match TRBD1. Unmatched junction bases numbered 4, after V lost 4 bases and J lost 5 bases. Germline-derived CDR1 and CDR2 are ENHRY and SYGVKD. The CDR3 extends over 13 amino acids. Written as DNA, the CDR3 is TGTGCCATCAGTGGACAGGGGACCCACGAGCAGTACTTC. This encodes CAISGQGTHEQYF.

The chain uses TRBV10-3 and TRBJ2-3; D possibly corresponds to TRBD1 (5 bases). This CDR3 has 16 amino acids. Looked up from germline, CDR1 is ENHRY and CDR2 is SYGVKD. Trimming removed 8 bases at V and 0 bases at J, with 18 bases between. The CDR3 DNA sequence: TGTGCCATCCATCCTGGGGCAGACAGTAGCACAGATACGCAGTATTTT. It specifies CAIHPGADSSTDTQYF.

This chain uses TRBV24-1 with TRBJ1-5; 11 positions agree with TRBD1. CDR1 is KGHDR and CDR2 is SFDVKD in the germline V gene. The CDR3 contains 13 residues. V dropped 11 bases and J dropped 4; count of bases not matched to a gene: 3. This chain's CDR3 is CARTGGNNQPQHF. CDR3 in DNA: TGTGCCAGGACAGGGGGCAATAATCAGCCCCAGCATTTT.

This clonotype has only one observation. The CDR3 bases are TGTGCCAGCAGTCCTTCCTTAGCGGCCCACGAGCAGTACTTC. Translating gives CASSPSLAAHEQYF. This chain uses TRBV12-3 or TRBV12-4 with TRBJ2-7; possibly TRBD2 for D (6 bases). The CDR3 runs 14 residues. V lost 5 bases, J lost 5 bases, and 16 bases lay in between.

This clonotype was observed a handful of times. This chain uses TRBV29-1 with TRBJ1-2; no firm D call. Germline V gene data show CDR1 as SQVTM and CDR2 as ANQGSEA. The ends were cut back, 8 bases at V and 4 bases at J, with 11 bases in the middle. The CDR3 covers 11 residues. Here the CDR3 reads CSFWTLYGYTF. CDR3 DNA sequence: TGCAGCTTCTGGACGCTCTATGGCTACACCTTC.

There are a few counts of this clonotype. The chain links TRBV4-1 to TRBJ2-1; D may be TRBD1 or TRBD2 (5 bases each). The CDR3 is 15 amino acids. The germline V and J ends were trimmed by 3 bases and 5 bases, with 14 bases remaining between them. Germline values: CDR1 MGHRA, CDR2 YSYEKL. The chain's CDR3 is CASSHRDGPDNEQFF. The CDR3 nucleotides read TGCGCCAGCAGCCATCGGGACGGTCCCGACAATGAGCAGTTCTTC.

This clonotype has a count of ten or more. The DNA of the CDR3 is TGCGCCAGCAAATTCGTAGGCGGGGACACTGAAGCTTTCTTT. Translated: CASKFVGGDTEAFF. The chain joins TRBV5-1 to TRBJ1-1; no firm D call. This CDR3 contains 14 residues. Germline values: CDR1 SGHRS, CDR2 YFSETQ. V lost 6 bases, J lost 3 bases, and 15 bases lay in between.

The rearrangement joins TRBV6-2 or TRBV6-3 to TRBJ1-2, with 8 bases matching TRBD1. V was clipped by 5 bases and J by 9 bases; unmatched bases: 11. Germline values: CDR1 MNHEY, CDR2 SVGEGT. The CDR3 loop spans 14 amino acids. The CDR3: CASSTAQGARSYTF. In DNA form, the CDR3 reads TGTGCCAGCAGTACCGCCCAGGGGGCGAGGAGCTACACCTTC.

J is TRBJ2-7 and V is TRBV29-1, with D possibly TRBD2 on 6 matching bases. With 2 bases removed from V and 6 bases from J, the gap between germline ends came to 11 bases. CDR1 and CDR2 from the germline V gene are SQVTM and ANQGSEA. This CDR3 has 12 residues. The DNA of the CDR3 is TGCAGCGTTGAAAAACTAGCTGGCGAGCAGTACGTC. Amino acid sequence: CSVEKLAGEQYV.

This clonotype was recorded a few times. J is TRBJ1-4 and V is TRBV7-9; D is uncertain. CDR1 and CDR2 from the germline V gene are SEHNR and FQNEAQ (reference sequence). The V gene lost 1 base and the J gene lost 3 bases, with 9 bases spanning the gap. The CDR3 sequence is 15 residues long. CDR3 sequence: CASSLDSSANEKLFF. CDR3 DNA sequence: TGTGCCAGCAGCTTAGACAGTTCCGCTAATGAAAAACTGTTTTTT.

This clonotype was counted once. This chain links TRBV9 with TRBJ2-7, with a weak D call TRBD1 (6 bases). The V and J ends lost 0 bases and 4 bases respectively, with 14 bases between them. Germline CDR1 is SGDLS and CDR2 is YYNGEE. The CDR3 is 15 residues long. As DNA, the CDR3 is TGTGCCAGCAGCGTAGCCACAGGGACGGGGTACGAGCAGTACTTC. It codes for CASSVATGTGYEQYF.

The chain links TRBV5-1 to TRBJ2-3, with a weak D call TRBD1 (6 bases). Looked up from germline, CDR1 is SGHRS and CDR2 is YFSETQ. The CDR3 contains 15 residues. V gave up 2 bases and J gave up 6 bases, with 16 bases separating them. CDR3 coding DNA: TGCGCCAGCAGCTTCGGCAGGGGCGAGTATGATACGCAGTATTTT. It yields the protein CASSFGRGEYDTQYF.

The rearrangement links TRBV19 to TRBJ1-1; TRBD1 aligns across 7 bases. Per germline, CDR1 LNHDA and CDR2 SQIVND (reference sequence). The V segment lost 7 bases and the J segment 1 base; nucleotides outside the gene matches: 3. The CDR3 has 13 amino acids. The CDR3 bases are TGTGCCAGTAAAGGGACAGAGAACACTGAAGCTTTCTTT. Protein sequence: CASKGTENTEAFF.

This clonotype has just one count. V is TRBV7-3 and J is TRBJ2-1; D is perhaps TRBD1 (5 bases). Germline V gene sequence: CDR1 SGHTA, CDR2 FQGTGA. The CDR3 is 13 amino acids. V was shortened by 5 bases and J by 4 bases, with 9 bases between the two germline ends. CDR3 protein: CASSKGDYNEQFF. Here the CDR3 DNA reads TGTGCCAGCAGCAAAGGGGATTACAATGAGCAGTTCTTC.

This clonotype occurred a few times. The chain uses TRBV5-4 and TRBJ1-6; 8 bases agree with TRBD1. CDR1 SGHNT and CDR2 YYREEE come from the germline V gene (reference sequence). The CDR3 spans 14 residues. V lost 0 bases, J lost 9 bases, and 2 bases stayed unmatched. The CDR3 here is CASSLAGGGSPLHF. CDR3 in DNA: TGTGCCAGCAGCTTGGCAGGGGGCGGTTCACCCCTCCACTTT.

The chain recombines TRBV11-2 with TRBJ2-2; TRBD2 aligns across 7 bases. V trimming: 8 bases; J trimming: 3 bases; junction bases outside the gene matches: 9. Germline assignment: CDR1 SGHAT and CDR2 FQNNGV. There are 15 residues in the CDR3. The CDR3 coding sequence is TGTGCCAGCGGCTGGCGGCTAGCGGACACCGGGGAGCTGTTTTTT. Protein: CASGWRLADTGELFF.

The DNA for the CDR3 is TGCAGTGCTAGAGATGGCCCCCATGATAAGAACGAGCAGTACTTC. Protein: CSARDGPHDKNEQYF. The J gene is TRBJ2-7, the V gene TRBV20-1, with D unclear. Germline CDR1 DFQATT, CDR2 SNEGSKA (reference sequence). The CDR3 length is 15 residues. V lost 0 bases, J lost 5 bases, and 17 bases lay in between.

The chain has TRBV7-9 and TRBJ1-1, with D possibly matching TRBD1 (5 bases). Germline lookup yields CDR1 SEHNR and CDR2 FQNEAQ (reference sequence). V was clipped by 0 bases and J by 3 bases, with 11 bases between them. This CDR3 region has 15 residues. This chain's CDR3 is CASSLAAGLDTEAFF. CDR3 coding DNA: TGTGCCAGCAGCTTAGCGGCAGGGTTGGACACTGAAGCTTTCTTT.

This clonotype showed up just once. The junction departs from germline at one end; a sequencing error may be responsible. The chain is built from TRBV7-2 and TRBJ1-6; unclear D gene. Germline V gene data show CDR1 as SGHTA and CDR2 as FQGNSA. The CDR3 extends over 13 amino acids. The CDR3 is CASSSNANSPLHF. In DNA, the CDR3 is TGTGCCAGCAGCTCAAACGCAAATTCTCCCCTCCACTTT. Filled out from reference TRBV7-2 and TRBJ1-6, the complete variable domain reads GAGVSQSPSNKVTEKGKDVELRCDPISGHTALYWYRQSLGQGLEFLIYFQGNSAPDKSGLPSDRFSAERTGGSVSTLTIQRTQQEDSAVYLCASSSNANSPLHFGNGTRLTVT.

This clonotype was counted a few times. One junction end does not reproduce the germline sequence, and a read error may be involved. The chain combines TRBV12-3 or TRBV12-4 with TRBJ2-7; the D is unclear. This CDR3 has 12 residues. For the CDR3, the DNA is TGTGCTAGCAGTTTAAGTGTTTCGGAGCAGTACTTC. It encodes CASSLSVSEQYF.